This TCR beta chain was captured in a study of T cells in Graves' hyperthyroidism and ophthalmopathy. This clonotype was observed a handful of times. Antigen specificity is unknown. V was trimmed by 2 bases and J by 0 bases, leaving 8 bases between them. The germline V gene encodes CDR1 DFQATT and CDR2 SNEGSKA (reference sequence). This CDR3 contains 14 residues. RNA transcripts yielded amplified TCR beta CDR3 regions. Researchers ran a first-round RT-PCR on the TCR CDR3 using the HTBI primer set. MiXCR was run by TCRdb on the multiplex PCR reads, yielding one entry per CDR3 protein. The sample lists some 580,000 distinct CDR3 sequences, 15% to 20% occurring once. Study findings and constraints: Blood also held most thyroid clonotypes expanded beyond 0.001.

The sample consisted of blood. The receptor was derived from a woman in her thirties or forties with Graves' ophthalmopathy. The J gene is TRBJ1-3, the V gene TRBV20-1; D ambiguous. This chain's CDR3 is CSARSPTSGNTIYF. The CDR3 region has the DNA TGCAGTGCTAGAAGCCCGACCTCTGGAAACACCATATATTTT.